The 5 T cell receptor beta chains below were found in one sample sequenced in a study of blood T cells in healthy people across ages. Using a J-beta primer mix together with a sample-barcoded 5' primer, a second PCR was run for about 6 to 11 cycles. TCRdb recomputed calls from the 5' RACE reads with MiXCR, one row per CDR3 protein. The data show around 800,000 distinct CDR3 sequences, 35% to 60% seen once. The material sequenced was blood. These receptors all come from an elderly man in good health.

This chain joins TRBV20-1 and TRBJ1-5; 7 bases are shared with TRBD1. The CDR3 length is 17 residues. After removal of 2 bases from V and 1 base from J, the junction contained 11 bases not matched to a gene. Germline V gene data show CDR1 as DFQATT and CDR2 as SNEGSKA (reference sequence). The CDR3 region is CSARIGTEGRSNQPQHF. The CDR3 DNA follows: TGCAGTGCTAGAATAGGGACAGAGGGGAGGAGCAATCAGCCCCAGCATTTT.

The CDR3 region has the DNA TGTGCCAGCAGGGCGGGACAGGGGTACGAGCAGTACTTC. This codes for CASRAGQGYEQYF. The chain links TRBV2 to TRBJ2-7; 10 bases are a match to TRBD1. The germline V gene encodes CDR1 SNHLY and CDR2 FYNNEI. The V and J ends lost 6 bases and 4 bases, in that order; junction bases with no gene match: 3. This CDR3 region has 13 residues.

This sequence joins TRBV4-3 and TRBJ2-4; no definite D call. Between the trimmed V and J ends, which lost 0 bases and 8 bases, there was a span of 11 bases. Per the germline V gene, CDR1 is LGHNA and CDR2 is YSLEER. CDR3 length: 14 residues. The CDR3 DNA follows: TGCGCCAGCAGCCAAGAAGTTCGATCGTACATTCAGTACTTC. Translation gives CASSQEVRSYIQYF.

This clonotype was counted ten times or more. The chain has TRBV5-1 and TRBJ2-7; TRBD1 agrees at 10 bases. The CDR3 contains 14 residues. V dropped 0 bases and J dropped 3; count of bases not matched to a gene: 0. Germline CDR1 reads SGHRS; CDR2 reads YFSETQ. The CDR3 here is CASSLGDRGYEQYF. DNA of the CDR3: TGCGCCAGCAGCTTGGGGGACAGGGGCTACGAGCAGTACTTC.

This chain links TRBV29-1 with TRBJ2-3; TRBD2 might be the D (5 bases). Germline V gives CDR1 SQVTM, CDR2 ANQGSEA. Trimming shortened V by 6 bases and J by 2 bases, and 12 bases separated the two germline ends. This CDR3 has 13 residues. Written as DNA, the CDR3 is TGCAGCGTGAACCGAGGGATCACAGATACGCAGTATTTT. Translated, it gives CSVNRGITDTQYF.